The present T cell receptor beta chain was sequenced within a study of T cell responses to AZD1222 COVID-19 vaccine. Per germline, CDR1 GTSNPN and CDR2 SVGIG (reference sequence). V lost 5 bases and J 3 bases, leaving 17 bases between the germline ends. The CDR3 extends over 16 amino acids. Sequencing used immunoSEQ multiplex PCR; TCRdb keeps in-frame clones, though not all of them. The table lists approximately 150,000 clones, around 90% of them singletons. This specimen was peripheral blood, taken 28 days after the second dose of the MenACWY control vaccine. This TCR came from an adult who received the MenACWY meningococcal vaccine as a control. The V gene is TRBV30, the J gene TRBJ1-6; tentative D call: TRBD1 (6 bases). The DNA for the CDR3 is TGTGCCTGGTCCCTCAAGGGGGGGAACTATAATTCACCCCTCCACTTT. Translation: CAWSLKGGNYNSPLHF.